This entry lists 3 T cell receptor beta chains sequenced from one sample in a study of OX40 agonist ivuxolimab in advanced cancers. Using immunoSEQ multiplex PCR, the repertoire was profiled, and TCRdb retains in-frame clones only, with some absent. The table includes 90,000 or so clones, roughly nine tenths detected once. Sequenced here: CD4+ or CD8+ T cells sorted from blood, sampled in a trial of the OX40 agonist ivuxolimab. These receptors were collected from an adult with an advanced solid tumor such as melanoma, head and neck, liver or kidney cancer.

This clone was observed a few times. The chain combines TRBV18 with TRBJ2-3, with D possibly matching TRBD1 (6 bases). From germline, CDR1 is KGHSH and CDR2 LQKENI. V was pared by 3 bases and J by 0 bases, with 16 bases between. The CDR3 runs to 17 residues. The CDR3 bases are TGTGCCAGCTCACCTCTTCCGAGACAGGCTAGCACAGATACGCAGTATTTT. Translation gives CASSPLPRQASTDTQYF.

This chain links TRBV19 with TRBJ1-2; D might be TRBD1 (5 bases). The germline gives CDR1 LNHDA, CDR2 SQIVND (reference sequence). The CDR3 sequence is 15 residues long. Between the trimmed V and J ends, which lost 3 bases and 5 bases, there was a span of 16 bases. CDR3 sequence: CASSMGAGRDYGYTF. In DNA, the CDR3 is TGTGCCAGTAGTATGGGAGCAGGCAGGGATTATGGCTACACCTTC.

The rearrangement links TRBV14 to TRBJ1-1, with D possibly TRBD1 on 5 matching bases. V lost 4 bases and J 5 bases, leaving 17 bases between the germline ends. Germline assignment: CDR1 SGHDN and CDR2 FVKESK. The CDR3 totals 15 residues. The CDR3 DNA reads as TGTGCCAGCAGCCCAAACGGTGGGGGGTGGACTGAAGCTTTCTTT. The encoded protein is CASSPNGGGWTEAFF.